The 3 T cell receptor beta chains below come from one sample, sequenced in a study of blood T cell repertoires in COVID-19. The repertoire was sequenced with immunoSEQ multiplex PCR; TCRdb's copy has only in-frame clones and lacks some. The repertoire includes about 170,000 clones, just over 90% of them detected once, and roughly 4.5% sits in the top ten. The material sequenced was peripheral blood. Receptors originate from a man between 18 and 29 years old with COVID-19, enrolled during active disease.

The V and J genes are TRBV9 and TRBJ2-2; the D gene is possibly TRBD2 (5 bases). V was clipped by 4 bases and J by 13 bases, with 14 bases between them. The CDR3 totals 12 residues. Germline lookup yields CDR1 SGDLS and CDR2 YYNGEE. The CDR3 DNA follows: TGTGCCAGCAGCCCCTCGGCGGGTGTGCTGTTTTTT. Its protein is CASSPSAGVLFF.

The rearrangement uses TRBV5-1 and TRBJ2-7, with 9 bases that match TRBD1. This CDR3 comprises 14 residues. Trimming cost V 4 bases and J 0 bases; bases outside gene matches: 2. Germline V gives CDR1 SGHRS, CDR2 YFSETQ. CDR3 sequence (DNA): TGCGCCAGCAGCCCGGGACAGGGCTCCTACGAGCAGTACTTC. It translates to CASSPGQGSYEQYF.

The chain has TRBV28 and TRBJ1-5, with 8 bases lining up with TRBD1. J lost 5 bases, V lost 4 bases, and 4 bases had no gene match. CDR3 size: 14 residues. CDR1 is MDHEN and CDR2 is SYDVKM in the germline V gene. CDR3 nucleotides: TGTGCCAGCAGTTATCGGACAGGGCATCAGCCCCAGCATTTT. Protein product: CASSYRTGHQPQHF.